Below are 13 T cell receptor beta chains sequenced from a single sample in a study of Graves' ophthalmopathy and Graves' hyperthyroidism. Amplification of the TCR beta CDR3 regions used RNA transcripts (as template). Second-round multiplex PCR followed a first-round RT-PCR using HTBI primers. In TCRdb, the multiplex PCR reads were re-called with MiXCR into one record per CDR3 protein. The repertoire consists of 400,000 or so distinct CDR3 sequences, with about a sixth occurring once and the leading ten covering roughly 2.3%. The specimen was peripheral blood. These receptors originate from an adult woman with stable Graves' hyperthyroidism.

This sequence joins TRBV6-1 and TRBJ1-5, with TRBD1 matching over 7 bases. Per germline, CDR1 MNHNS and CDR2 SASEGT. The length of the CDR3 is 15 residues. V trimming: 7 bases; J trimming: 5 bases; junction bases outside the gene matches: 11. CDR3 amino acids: CASTSQGSGDQPQHF. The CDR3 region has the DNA TGTGCCAGCACCTCACAGGGGTCGGGGGATCAGCCCCAGCATTTT.

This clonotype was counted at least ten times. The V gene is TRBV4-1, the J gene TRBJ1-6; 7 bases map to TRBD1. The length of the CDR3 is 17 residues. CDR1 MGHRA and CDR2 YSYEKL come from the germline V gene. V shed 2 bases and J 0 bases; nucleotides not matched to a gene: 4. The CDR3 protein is CASSQRDSSSYNSPLHF. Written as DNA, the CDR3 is TGCGCCAGCAGCCAACGGGACAGCAGCTCCTATAATTCACCCCTCCACTTT.

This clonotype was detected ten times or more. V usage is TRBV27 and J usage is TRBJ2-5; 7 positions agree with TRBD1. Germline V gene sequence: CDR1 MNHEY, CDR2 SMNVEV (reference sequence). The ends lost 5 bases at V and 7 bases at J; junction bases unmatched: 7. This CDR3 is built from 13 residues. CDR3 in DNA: TGTGCCAGCAGTGCGGACAGGCGCGGGACCCAGTACTTC. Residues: CASSADRRGTQYF.

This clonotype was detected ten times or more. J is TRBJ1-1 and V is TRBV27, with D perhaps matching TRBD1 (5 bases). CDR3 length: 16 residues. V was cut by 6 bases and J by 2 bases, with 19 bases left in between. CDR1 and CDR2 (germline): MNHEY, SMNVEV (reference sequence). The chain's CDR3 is CASRPGLGGLNTEAFF. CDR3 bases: TGTGCCAGCAGGCCAGGACTGGGGGGACTAAACACTGAAGCTTTCTTT.

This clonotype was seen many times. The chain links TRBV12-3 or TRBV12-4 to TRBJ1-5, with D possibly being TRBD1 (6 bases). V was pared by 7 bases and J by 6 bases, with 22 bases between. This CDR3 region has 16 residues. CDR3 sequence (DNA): TGTGCCAGCATCCGAGGGCGGCGGTCGGACAGTCAGCCCCAGCATTTT. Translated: CASIRGRRSDSQPQHF.

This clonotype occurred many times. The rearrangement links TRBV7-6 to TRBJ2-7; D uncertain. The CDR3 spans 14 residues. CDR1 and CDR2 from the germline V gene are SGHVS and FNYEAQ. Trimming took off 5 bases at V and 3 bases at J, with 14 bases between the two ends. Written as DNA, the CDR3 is TGTGCCAGCAGCCGCGGCCTTGTTGACTACGAGCAGTACTTC. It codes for CASSRGLVDYEQYF.

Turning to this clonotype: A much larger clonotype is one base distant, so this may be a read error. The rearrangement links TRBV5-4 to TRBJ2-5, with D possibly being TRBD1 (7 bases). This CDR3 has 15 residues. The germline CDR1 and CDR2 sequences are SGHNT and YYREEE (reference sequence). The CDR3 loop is CASSPQGGGGETKYF. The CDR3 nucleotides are TGTGCCAGCAGCCCGCAGGGGGGAGGCGGAGAGACCAAGTACTTC.

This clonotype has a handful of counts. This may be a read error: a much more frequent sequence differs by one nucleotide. The CDR3 DNA follows: TGTGCCAGCACCCCTCCCGGGGCATCTGGAAACACCATATATTTT. Encoded protein: CASTPPGASGNTIYF. The chain links TRBV11-2 to TRBJ1-3; D might be TRBD1 (5 bases). CDR3 size: 15 residues. V was shortened by 7 bases and J by 1 base, with 14 bases between the two germline ends. CDR1 and CDR2 (germline): SGHAT, FQNNGV. Combining the CDR3 with reference TRBV11-2 and TRBJ1-3 gives the whole variable domain EAGVAQSPRYKIIEKRQSVAFWCNPISGHATLYWYQQILGQGPKLLIQFQNNGVVDDSQLPKDRFSAERLKGVDSTLKIQPAKLEDSAVYLCASTPPGASGNTIYFGEGSWLTVV.

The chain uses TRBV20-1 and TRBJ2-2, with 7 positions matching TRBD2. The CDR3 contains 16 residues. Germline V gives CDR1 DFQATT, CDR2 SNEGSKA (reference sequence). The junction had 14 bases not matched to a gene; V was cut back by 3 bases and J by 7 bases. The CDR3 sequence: CSASAGTTSLGGELFF. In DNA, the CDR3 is TGCAGTGCTAGCGCCGGGACTACCTCCCTGGGCGGGGAGCTGTTTTTT.

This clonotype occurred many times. CDR3 sequence: CSARDLEEVSYQETQYF. In DNA, the CDR3 is TGCAGTGCTAGAGATCTTGAAGAAGTATCGTACCAAGAGACCCAGTACTTC. This sequence joins TRBV20-1 and TRBJ2-5, with no clear D. CDR3 length: 17 residues. CDR1 DFQATT and CDR2 SNEGSKA come from the germline V gene (reference sequence). Trimming cost V 0 bases and J 0 bases, with 17 bases left between them.

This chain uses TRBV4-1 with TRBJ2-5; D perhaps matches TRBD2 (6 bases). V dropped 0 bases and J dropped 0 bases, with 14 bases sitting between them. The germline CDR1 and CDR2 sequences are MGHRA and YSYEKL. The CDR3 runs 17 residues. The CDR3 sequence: CASSQEWRGRDQETQYF. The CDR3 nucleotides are TGCGCCAGCAGCCAAGAATGGAGGGGCCGGGACCAAGAGACCCAGTACTTC.

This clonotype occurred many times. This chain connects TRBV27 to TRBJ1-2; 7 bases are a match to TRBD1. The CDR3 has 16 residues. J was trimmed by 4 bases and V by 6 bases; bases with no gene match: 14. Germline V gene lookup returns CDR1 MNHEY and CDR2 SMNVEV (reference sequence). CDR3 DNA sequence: TGTGCCAGCAGCCGTACCCCGACAGGGCCCGGCTATGGCTACACCTTC. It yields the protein CASSRTPTGPGYGYTF.

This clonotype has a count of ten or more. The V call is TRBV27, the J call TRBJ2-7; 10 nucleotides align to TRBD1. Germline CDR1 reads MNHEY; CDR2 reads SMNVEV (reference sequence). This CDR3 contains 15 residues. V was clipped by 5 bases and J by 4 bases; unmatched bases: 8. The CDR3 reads CASSQRQGANYEQYF. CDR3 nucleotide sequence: TGTGCCAGCAGTCAAAGACAGGGGGCCAATTACGAGCAGTACTTC.